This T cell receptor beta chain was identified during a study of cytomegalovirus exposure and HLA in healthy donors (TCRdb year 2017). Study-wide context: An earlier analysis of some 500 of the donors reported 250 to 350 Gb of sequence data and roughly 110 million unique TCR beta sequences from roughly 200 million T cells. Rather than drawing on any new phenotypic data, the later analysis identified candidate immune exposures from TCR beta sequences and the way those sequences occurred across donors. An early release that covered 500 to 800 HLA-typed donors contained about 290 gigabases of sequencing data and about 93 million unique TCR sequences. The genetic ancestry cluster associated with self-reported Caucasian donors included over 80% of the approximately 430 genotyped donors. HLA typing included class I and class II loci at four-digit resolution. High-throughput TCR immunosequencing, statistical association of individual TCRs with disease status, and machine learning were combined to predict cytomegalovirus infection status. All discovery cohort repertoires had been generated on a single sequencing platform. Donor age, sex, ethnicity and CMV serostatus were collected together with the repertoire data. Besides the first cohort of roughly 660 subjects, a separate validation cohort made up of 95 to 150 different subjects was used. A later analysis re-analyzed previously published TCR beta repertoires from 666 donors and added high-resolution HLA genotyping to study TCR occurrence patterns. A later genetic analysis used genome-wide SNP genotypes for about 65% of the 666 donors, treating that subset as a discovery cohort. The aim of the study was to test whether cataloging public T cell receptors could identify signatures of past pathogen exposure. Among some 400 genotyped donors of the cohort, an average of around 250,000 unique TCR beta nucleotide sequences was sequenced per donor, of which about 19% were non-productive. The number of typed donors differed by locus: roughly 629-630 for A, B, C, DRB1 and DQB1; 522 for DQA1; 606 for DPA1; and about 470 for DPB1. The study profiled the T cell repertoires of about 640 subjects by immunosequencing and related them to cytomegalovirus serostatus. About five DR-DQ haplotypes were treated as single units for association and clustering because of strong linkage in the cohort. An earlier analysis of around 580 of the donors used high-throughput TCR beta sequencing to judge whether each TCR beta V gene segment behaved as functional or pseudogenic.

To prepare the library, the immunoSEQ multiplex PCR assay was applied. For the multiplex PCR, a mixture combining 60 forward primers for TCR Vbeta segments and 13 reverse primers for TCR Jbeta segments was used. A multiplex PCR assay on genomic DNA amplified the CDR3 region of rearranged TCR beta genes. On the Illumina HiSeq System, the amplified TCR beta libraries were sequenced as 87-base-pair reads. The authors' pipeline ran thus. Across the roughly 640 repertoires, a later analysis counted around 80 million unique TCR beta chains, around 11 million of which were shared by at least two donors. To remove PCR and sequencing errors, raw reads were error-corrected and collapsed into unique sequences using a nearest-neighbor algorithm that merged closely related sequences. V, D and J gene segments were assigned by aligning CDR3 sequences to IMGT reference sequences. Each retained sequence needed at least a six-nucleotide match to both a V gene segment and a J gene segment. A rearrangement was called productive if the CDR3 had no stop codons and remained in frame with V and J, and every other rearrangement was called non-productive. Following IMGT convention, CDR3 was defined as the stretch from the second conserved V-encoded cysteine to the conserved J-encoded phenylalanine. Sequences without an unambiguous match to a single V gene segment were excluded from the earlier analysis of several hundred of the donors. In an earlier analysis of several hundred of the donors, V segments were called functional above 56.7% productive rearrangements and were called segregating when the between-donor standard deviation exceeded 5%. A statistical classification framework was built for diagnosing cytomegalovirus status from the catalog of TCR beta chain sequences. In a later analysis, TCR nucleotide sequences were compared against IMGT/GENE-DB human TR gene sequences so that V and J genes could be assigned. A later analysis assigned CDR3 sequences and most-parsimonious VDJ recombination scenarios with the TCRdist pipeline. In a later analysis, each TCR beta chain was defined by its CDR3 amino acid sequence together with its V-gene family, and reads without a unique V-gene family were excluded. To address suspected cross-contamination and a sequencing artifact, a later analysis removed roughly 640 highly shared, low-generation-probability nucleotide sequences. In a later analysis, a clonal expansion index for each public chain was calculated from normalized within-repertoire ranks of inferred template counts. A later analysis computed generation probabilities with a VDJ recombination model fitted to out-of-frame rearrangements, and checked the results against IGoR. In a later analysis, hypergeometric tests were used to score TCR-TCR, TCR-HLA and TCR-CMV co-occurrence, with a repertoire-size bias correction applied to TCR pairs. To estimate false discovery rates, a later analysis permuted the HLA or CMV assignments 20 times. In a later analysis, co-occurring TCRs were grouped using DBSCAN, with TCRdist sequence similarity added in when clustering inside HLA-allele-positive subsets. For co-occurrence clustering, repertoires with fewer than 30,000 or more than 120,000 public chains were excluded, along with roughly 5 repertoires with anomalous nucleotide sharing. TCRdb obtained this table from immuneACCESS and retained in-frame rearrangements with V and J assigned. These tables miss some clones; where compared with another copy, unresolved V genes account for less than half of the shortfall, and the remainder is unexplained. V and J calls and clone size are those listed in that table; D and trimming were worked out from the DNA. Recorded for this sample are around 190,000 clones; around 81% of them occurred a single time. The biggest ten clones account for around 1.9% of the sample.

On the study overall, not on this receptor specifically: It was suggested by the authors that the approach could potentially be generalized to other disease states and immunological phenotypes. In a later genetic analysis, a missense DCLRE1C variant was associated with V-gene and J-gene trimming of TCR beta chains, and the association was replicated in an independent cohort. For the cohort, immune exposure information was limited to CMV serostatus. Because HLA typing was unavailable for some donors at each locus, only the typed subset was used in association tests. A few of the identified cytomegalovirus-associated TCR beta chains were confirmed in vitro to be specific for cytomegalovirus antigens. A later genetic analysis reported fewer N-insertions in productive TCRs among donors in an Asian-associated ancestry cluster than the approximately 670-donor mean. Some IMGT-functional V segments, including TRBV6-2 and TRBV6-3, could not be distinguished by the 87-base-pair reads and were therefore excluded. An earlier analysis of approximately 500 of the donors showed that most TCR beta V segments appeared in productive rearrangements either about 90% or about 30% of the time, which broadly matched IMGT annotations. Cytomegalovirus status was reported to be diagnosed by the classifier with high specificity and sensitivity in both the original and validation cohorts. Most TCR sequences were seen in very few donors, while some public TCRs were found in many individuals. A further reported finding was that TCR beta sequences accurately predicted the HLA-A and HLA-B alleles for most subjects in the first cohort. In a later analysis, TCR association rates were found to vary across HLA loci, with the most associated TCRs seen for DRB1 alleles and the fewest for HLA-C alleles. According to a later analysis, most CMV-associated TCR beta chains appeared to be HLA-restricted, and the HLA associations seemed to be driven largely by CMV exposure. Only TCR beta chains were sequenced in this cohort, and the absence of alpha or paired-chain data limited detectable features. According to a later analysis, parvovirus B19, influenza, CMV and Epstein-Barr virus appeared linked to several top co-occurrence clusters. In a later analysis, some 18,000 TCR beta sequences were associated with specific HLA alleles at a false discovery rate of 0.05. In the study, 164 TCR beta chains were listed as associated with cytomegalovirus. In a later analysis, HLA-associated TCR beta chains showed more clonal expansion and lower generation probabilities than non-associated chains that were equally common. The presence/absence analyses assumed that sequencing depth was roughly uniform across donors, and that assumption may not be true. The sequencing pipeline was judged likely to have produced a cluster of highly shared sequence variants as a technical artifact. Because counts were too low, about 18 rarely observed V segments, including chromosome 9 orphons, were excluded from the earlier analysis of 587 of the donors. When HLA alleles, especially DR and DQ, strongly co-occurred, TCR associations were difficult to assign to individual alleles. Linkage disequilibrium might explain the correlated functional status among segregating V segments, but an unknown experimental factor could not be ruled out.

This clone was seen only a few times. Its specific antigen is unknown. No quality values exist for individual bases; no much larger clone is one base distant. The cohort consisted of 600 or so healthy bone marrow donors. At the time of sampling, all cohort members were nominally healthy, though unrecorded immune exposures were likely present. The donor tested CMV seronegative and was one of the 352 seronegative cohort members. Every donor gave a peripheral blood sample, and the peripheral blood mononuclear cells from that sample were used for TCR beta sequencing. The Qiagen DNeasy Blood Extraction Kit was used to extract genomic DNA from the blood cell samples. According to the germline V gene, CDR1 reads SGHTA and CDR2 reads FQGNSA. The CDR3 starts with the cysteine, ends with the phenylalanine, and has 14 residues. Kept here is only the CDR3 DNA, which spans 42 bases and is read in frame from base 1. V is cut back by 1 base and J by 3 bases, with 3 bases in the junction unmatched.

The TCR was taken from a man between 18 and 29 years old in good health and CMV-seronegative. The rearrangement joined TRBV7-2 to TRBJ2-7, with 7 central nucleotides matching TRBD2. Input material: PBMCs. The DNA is TGTGCCAGCAGCTTAGGACTAGCCCGCTACGAGCAGTACTTC. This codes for CASSLGLARYEQYF. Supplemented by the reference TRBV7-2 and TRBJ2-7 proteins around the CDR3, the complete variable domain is GAGVSQSPSNKVTEKGKDVELRCDPISGHTALYWYRQSLGQGLEFLIYFQGNSAPDKSGLPSDRFSAERTGGSVSTLTIQRTQQEDSAVYLCASSLGLARYEQYFGPGTRLTVT.